This T cell receptor (beta chain) stems from a study of control samples from healthy donors and cancer patients. Libraries were prepared by immunoSEQ multiplex PCR; TCRdb keeps only in-frame clonotypes and omits some of them. The sample includes 170,000 or so clones, approximately 94% seen only once; the top ten take 1.4%. Sequenced input: blood. This clonotype was obtained from a man aged 25-45 years in good health.

CDR3 loop: CASRTGTGLDQPQHF. The CDR3 DNA sequence: TGTGCCAGTAGGACCGGGACAGGGTTGGATCAGCCCCAGCATTTT. This sequence joins TRBV19 and TRBJ1-5; the match to TRBD1 covers 9 bases. The CDR3 loop spans 15 amino acids. The J segment lost 5 bases and the V segment lost 6 bases, leaving 8 bases of the junction unmatched. Per the germline V gene, CDR1 is LNHDA and CDR2 is SQIVND (reference sequence). The full variable domain, its missing parts supplied by reference TRBV19 and TRBJ1-5, is DGGITQSPKYLFRKEGQNVTLSCEQNLNHDAMYWYRQDPGQGLRLIYYSQIVNDFQKGDIAEGYSVSREKKESFPLTVTSAQKNPTAFYLCASRTGTGLDQPQHFGDGTRLSIL.